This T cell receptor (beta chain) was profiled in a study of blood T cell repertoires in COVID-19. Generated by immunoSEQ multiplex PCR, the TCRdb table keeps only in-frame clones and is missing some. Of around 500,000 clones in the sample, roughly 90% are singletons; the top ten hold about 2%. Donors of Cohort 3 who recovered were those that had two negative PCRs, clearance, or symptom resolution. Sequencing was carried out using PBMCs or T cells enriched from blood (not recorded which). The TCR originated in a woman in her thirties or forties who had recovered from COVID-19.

CDR3 coding DNA: TGTGCCAGCAGGCAACTAGCGGGGGGTGGGGAGACCCAGTACTTC. Translated: CASRQLAGGGETQYF. The chain combines TRBV25-1 with TRBJ2-5, with 12 bases that match TRBD2. The CDR3 is 15 residues long. CDR1 and CDR2 (germline): MGHDK, SYGVNS. The trim removed 6 bases at V and 5 bases at J, leaving 7 bases unmatched.